A selection of T cell receptor beta chains follows, all from one sample in a study of Ad26.COV2.S vaccination and SARS-CoV-2 variants. Profiling relied on immunoSEQ multiplex PCR, and the TCRdb table lists in-frame clones only, not all of them. The data contain around 270,000 clones, around 88% of them singletons. The specimen comprised peripheral blood, sampled in a trial of Ad26.COV2.S vaccine versus placebo. All receptors come from a person between 18 and 59 years old who received the Ad26.COV2.S COVID-19 vaccine or a placebo. Each CDR3 is given with its conserved first and last residue. The D gene is left open where the match is weak. Expanded clones are given a class, and other clones once, few, many or no size at all.

TRBV7-6	TRBJ2-2	.	TRBD2	CASSLRTSGLGELFF	TGTGCCAGCAGCTTAAGAACTAGCGGGCTCGGGGAGCTGTTTTTT
TRBV19	TRBJ2-2	once	.	CASRSPTGELFF	TGTGCCAGTCGCAGTCCGACCGGGGAGCTGTTTTTT
TRBV19	TRBJ2-3	.	TRBD1	CASGSDRDTDTQYF	TGTGCCAGTGGATCGGACAGGGACACAGATACGCAGTATTTT
TRBV18	TRBJ2-5	.	TRBD1	CASSVTGGRETQYF	TGTGCCAGCTCAGTGACAGGGGGTCGAGAGACCCAGTACTTC
TRBV7-2	TRBJ2-2	.	.	CASSLDTITGELFF	TGTGCCAGCAGCTTAGATACTATTACCGGGGAGCTGTTTTTT
TRBV12-5	TRBJ2-1	.	TRBD2	CASGPRGGSAYNEQFF	TGTGCTAGTGGGCCCCGGGGAGGGTCGGCCTACAATGAGCAGTTCTTC
TRBV6-2/TRBV6-3	TRBJ2-3	.	TRBD2	CASSPLAGRSTDTQYF	TGTGCCAGCAGCCCTCTAGCGGGGCGTAGCACAGATACGCAGTATTTT
TRBV7-9	TRBJ2-6	.	TRBD2	CASSPPGGEVSGANVLTF	TGTGCCAGCAGCCCCCCGGGAGGGGAGGTCTCTGGGGCCAACGTCCTGACTTTC
TRBV15	TRBJ1-4	.	.	CATSRDRGRGKENEKLFF	TGTGCCACCAGCAGAGATCGCGGCAGGGGTAAGGAAAATGAAAAACTGTTTTTT
TRBV19	TRBJ1-5	.	.	CASRSSSNQPQHF	TGTGCCAGTAGGTCGTCTAGCAATCAGCCCCAGCATTTT
TRBV6-5	TRBJ1-5	.	TRBD1	CASSPDRVNQPQHF	TGTGCCAGCAGCCCCGACAGGGTAAATCAGCCCCAGCATTTT
TRBV7-9	TRBJ2-2	.	.	CASSLASITNTGELFF	TGTGCCAGCAGCTTAGCTTCGATAACGAACACCGGGGAGCTGTTTTTT
TRBV9	TRBJ2-1	.	TRBD2	CASSIIPTSVDYNEQFF	TGTGCCAGCAGCATTATCCCTACTAGCGTGGATTACAATGAGCAGTTCTTC
TRBV7-2	TRBJ2-5	.	TRBD2	CASSMSPRTSIETQYF	TGTGCCAGCAGTATGTCCCCTCGGACTAGCATTGAGACCCAGTACTTC
TRBV14	TRBJ1-1	few	.	CASRGGGSTEAFF	TGTGCCAGCAGAGGAGGGGGTAGCACTGAAGCTTTCTTT
TRBV7-2	TRBJ2-3	.	TRBD2	CASSLVGGSTDTQYF	TGTGCCAGCAGCTTAGTGGGAGGGAGCACAGATACGCAGTATTTT
TRBV5-1	TRBJ2-7	.	.	CASSLEGNGGYEQYF	TGCGCCAGCAGCTTGGAGGGGAATGGAGGCTACGAGCAGTACTTC
TRBV2	TRBJ2-7	.	TRBD1	CASIGTGNYEQYF	TGTGCCAGCATCGGGACAGGGAATTACGAGCAGTACTTC
TRBV30	TRBJ1-1	.	TRBD1	CAWSPTGGTAFF	TGTGCCTGGAGTCCGACAGGGGGTACGGCTTTCTTT